Listed below are T cell receptor beta chains from one sample, sequenced in a study of T cells after yellow fever vaccination. Via MiXCR, TCRdb re-called the 5' RACE reads, giving one row per CDR3 protein. The sample contains about 230,000 distinct CDR3 sequences, more than 6.5% of which appear only once. Sequencing used CD4+ T cells sorted from PBMCs, obtained on the day of the yellow fever booster vaccination. Source of these receptors: a man aged 25-40 years who received the YFV17D yellow fever vaccine. The CDR3 runs from the conserved cysteine through the conserved F or W. The D gene is left open where the match is weak. The listing skips clone size in some rows; elsewhere it reads once, few, many or a size class.

TRBD1 | TRBJ2-5 | . | TRBV20-1 | TGCAGTGCTACCCCCGTGACAGGGCAGAGGGAGACCCAGTACTTC | CSATPVTGQRETQYF
. | TRBJ2-3 | few | TRBV12-3/TRBV12-4 | TGTGCCAGCAGCAGGCTCCTCGGGGCGCAGTATTTT | CASSRLLGAQYF
. | TRBJ2-2 | . | TRBV30 | TGTGCCTGGAGTGCCGTGAACACCGGGGAGCTGTTTTTT | CAWSAVNTGELFF
TRBD2 | TRBJ2-1 | few | TRBV27 | TGTGCCAGCAGTTTAAGACTAGCGGGAATCTCCTACAATGAGCAGTTCTTC | CASSLRLAGISYNEQFF
TRBD1 | TRBJ2-7 | few | TRBV10-3 | TGTGCCATAACAGACTTCCTGGGACAGGGCCCCCTCGAGCAGTACTTC | CAITDFLGQGPLEQYF
. | TRBJ2-3 | few | TRBV4-1 | TGCGCCAGCATGAGGACACCCAGCACAGATACGCAGTATTTT | CASMRTPSTDTQYF
. | TRBJ2-5 | . | TRBV7-9 | TGTGCCAGCAGCGGTTCGACAATGGACAGATACCAAGAGACCCAGTACTTC | CASSGSTMDRYQETQYF
TRBD2 | TRBJ2-1 | many | TRBV5-1 | TGCGCCAGCAGCTCTCGGACTAGCCGTGACAATGAGCAGTTCTTC | CASSSRTSRDNEQFF
. | TRBJ2-4 | . | TRBV5-1 | TGCGCCAGCAGCCCGCATGATTTTGATTACATTCAGTACTTC | CASSPHDFDYIQYF
. | TRBJ2-2 | . | TRBV29-1 | TGCAGCGTTCGCGGATACACCGGGGAGCTGTTTTTT | CSVRGYTGELFF
. | TRBJ1-2 | . | TRBV7-9 | TGTGCCAGCGGCTCCGGGGGGGACTATGGCTACACCTTC | CASGSGGDYGYTF
TRBD1 | TRBJ1-2 | . | TRBV20-1 | TGCAGTGCTGTGGACAGGGGAAACTATGGCTACACCTTC | CSAVDRGNYGYTF
. | TRBJ1-2 | . | TRBV6-4 | TGTACCAGCTGTTTGGGGGGGACGTACTACTTC | CTSCLGGTYYF
TRBD2 | TRBJ2-4 | . | TRBV7-2 | TGTGCCAGCAGCTCTAGACCGGGACTAGCGGGAGACATTCAGTACTTC | CASSSRPGLAGDIQYF
. | TRBJ2-1 | . | TRBV29-1 | TGCAGAGTACAGGGCCTCGGGAATGAGCAGTTCTTC | CRVQGLGNEQFF
TRBD2 | TRBJ2-1 | few | TRBV19 | TGTGCCAGTAGTATGCCGGGACTAGCCAATGAGCAGTTCTTC | CASSMPGLANEQFF
. | TRBJ2-3 | . | TRBV4-2 | TGTGCCAGCCGGCCGGACGCAGATACGCAGTATTTT | CASRPDADTQYF
. | TRBJ2-5 | few | TRBV12-3/TRBV12-4 | TGTGCCAGCACCGGACTAACCCGGGAGACCCAGTACTTC | CASTGLTRETQYF
. | TRBJ2-1 | few | TRBV24-1 | TGTGCCACCAGTGACATCTCGCCGGGACACGAGGGCGGTGAGCAGTTCTTC | CATSDISPGHEGGEQFF
. | TRBJ2-7 | . | TRBV11-2 | TGTGCCAGCAGCTTCGGACTGATGGCCTACGAGCAGTACTTC | CASSFGLMAYEQYF
. | TRBJ1-1 | . | TRBV19 | TGTGCCAGTAGTTACAGGGTTTCGAGAGATGAAGCTTTCTTT | CASSYRVSRDEAFF
. | TRBJ2-2 | many | TRBV7-2 | TGTGCCAGCAGCTTAGCGGTGACGAACACCGGGGAGCTGTTTTTT | CASSLAVTNTGELFF
. | TRBJ1-1 | many | TRBV6-1 | TGTGCCAGCATCTTACAGGTTGTGCGGACTGAAGCTTTCTTT | CASILQVVRTEAFF
. | TRBJ1-2 | many | TRBV5-4 | TGTGCCAGCAGCCCCCCCGGGAATAATAACTATGGCTACACCTTC | CASSPPGNNNYGYTF
. | TRBJ2-7 | many | TRBV7-2 | TGTGCCAGCAGCTTAAGGGGGATCTACGAGCAGTACTTC | CASSLRGIYEQYF
. | TRBJ1-2 | many | TRBV7-9 | TGTGCCAGCAGCTTAGGTGGTGGGTATGGCTACACCTTC | CASSLGGGYGYTF
. | TRBJ2-5 | few | TRBV5-1 | TGCGCCAGCAACTCGAGGGAGACCCAGTACTTC | CASNSRETQYF
. | TRBJ2-2 | few | TRBV4-2 | TGTGCCAGCAGCCAAGACTACGGGGAGCTGTTTTTT | CASSQDYGELFF
TRBD2 | TRBJ2-5 | . | TRBV12-3/TRBV12-4 | TGTGCCAGCAGTTCGGCGGGGGGGTCAGAGACCCAGTACTTC | CASSSAGGSETQYF
TRBD2 | TRBJ2-3 | few | TRBV7-2 | TGTGCCAGCAGCCAGCAGACTAGCCTAGCAGATACGCAGTATTTT | CASSQQTSLADTQYF
TRBD1 | TRBJ2-5 | many | TRBV5-6 | TGTGCCAGCAGCTTGGGCTCTCTAGGGGGCGAGGGAGAGACCCAGTACTTC | CASSLGSLGGEGETQYF
. | TRBJ1-1 | . | TRBV29-1 | TGCAGCGTTGGCATGGGACGGGGAGGATTGGGCACTGAAGCTTTCTTT | CSVGMGRGGLGTEAFF
. | TRBJ2-6 | many | TRBV7-2 | TGTGCCAGCAGCCTCGGGGGTGGCTCTAGTTACGTCCTGACTTTC | CASSLGGGSSYVLTF
. | TRBJ1-1 | many | TRBV6-1 | TGTGCCAGCAAGCGGGGGCGTACTGAAGCTTTCTTT | CASKRGRTEAFF
. | TRBJ1-6 | . | TRBV7-3 | TGTGCCAGCAGCTTAAAGGTGTCCACCCGACCCGGGAATTCACCCCTCCACTTT | CASSLKVSTRPGNSPLHF
. | TRBJ2-7 | few | TRBV12-3/TRBV12-4 | TGTGCCAGCAGTCGGACCCTAGCTGTGGGTTACGAGCAGTACTTC | CASSRTLAVGYEQYF
TRBD2 | TRBJ2-1 | . | TRBV6-2/TRBV6-3 | TGTGCCAGCAAGAGGGTGGGACTAAGGGAAAATGAGCAGTTCTTC | CASKRVGLRENEQFF
. | TRBJ1-1 | . | TRBV29-1 | TGCAGCGCCGAGGGGGGGATGAACACTGAAGCTTTCTTT | CSAEGGMNTEAFF
. | TRBJ2-4 | . | TRBV5-1 | TGCGCCAGCAGCTTGGGGGAGAAAAACATTCAGTACTTC | CASSLGEKNIQYF
TRBD2 | TRBJ2-3 | few | TRBV10-3 | TGTGCCATCAGTGGGGGGGGACGGGGCCGCACAGATACGCAGTATTTT | CAISGGGRGRTDTQYF
. | TRBJ2-5 | . | TRBV19 | TGTGCCAGTAGTATGGCCGGGGAAGAGACCCAGTACTTC | CASSMAGEETQYF
. | TRBJ2-1 | many | TRBV20-1 | TGCAGTGCTAGGCCCGGGGGCGTCCACAATGAGCAGTTCTTC | CSARPGGVHNEQFF
. | TRBJ2-7 | few | TRBV28 | TGTGCCAGCCTTGCACCTAGCAGCTACGAGCAGTACTTC | CASLAPSSYEQYF
TRBD1 | TRBJ2-5 | . | TRBV20-1 | TGCAGCCACAGGGGCAAATCGGAGACCCAGTACTTC | CSHRGKSETQYF
. | TRBJ2-1 | many | TRBV6-2/TRBV6-3 | TGTGCCAGCAGTTACTTCAGAGTGAATGAGCAGTTCTTC | CASSYFRVNEQFF
TRBD2 | TRBJ2-7 | few | TRBV29-1 | TGCAGCGTCCGAAACCTAGCGGGAGTTTCCGAGCAGTACTTC | CSVRNLAGVSEQYF
. | TRBJ2-3 | few | TRBV7-2 | TGTGCCAGCAGCTTAGCGGGAGGAGTCACAGATACGCAGTATTTT | CASSLAGGVTDTQYF